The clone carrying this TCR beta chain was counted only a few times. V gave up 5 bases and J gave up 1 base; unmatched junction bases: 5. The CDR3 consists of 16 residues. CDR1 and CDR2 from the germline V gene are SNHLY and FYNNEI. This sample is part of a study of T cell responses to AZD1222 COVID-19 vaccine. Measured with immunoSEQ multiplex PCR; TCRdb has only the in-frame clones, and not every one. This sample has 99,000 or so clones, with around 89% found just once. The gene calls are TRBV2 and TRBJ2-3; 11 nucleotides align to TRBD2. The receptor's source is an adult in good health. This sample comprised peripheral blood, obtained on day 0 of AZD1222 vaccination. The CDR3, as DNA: TGTGCCAGCAGTTCACTAGCGGGGGACCGCACAGATACGCAGTATTTT. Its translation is CASSSLAGDRTDTQYF.